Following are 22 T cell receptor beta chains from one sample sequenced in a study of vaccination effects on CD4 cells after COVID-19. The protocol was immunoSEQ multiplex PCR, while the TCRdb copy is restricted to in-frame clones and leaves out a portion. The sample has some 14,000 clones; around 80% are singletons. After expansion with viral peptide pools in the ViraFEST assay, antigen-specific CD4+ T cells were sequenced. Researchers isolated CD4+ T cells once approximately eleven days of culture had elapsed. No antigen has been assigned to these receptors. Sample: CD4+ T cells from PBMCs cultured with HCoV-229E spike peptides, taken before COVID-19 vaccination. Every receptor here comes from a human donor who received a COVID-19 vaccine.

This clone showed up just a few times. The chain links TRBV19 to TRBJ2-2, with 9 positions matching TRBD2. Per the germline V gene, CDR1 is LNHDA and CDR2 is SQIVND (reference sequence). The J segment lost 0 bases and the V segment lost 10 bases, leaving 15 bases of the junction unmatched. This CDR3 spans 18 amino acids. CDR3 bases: TGTGCCATTAGCACCGGGACTAGCAACTACGCGAACACCGGGGAGCTGTTTTTT. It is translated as CAISTGTSNYANTGELFF.

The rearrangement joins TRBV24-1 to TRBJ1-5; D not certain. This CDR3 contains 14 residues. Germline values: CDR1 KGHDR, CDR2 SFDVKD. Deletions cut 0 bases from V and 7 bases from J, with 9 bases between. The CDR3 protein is CATSDLQDGQPQHF. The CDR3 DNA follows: TGTGCCACCAGTGATTTGCAAGACGGGCAGCCCCAGCATTTT.

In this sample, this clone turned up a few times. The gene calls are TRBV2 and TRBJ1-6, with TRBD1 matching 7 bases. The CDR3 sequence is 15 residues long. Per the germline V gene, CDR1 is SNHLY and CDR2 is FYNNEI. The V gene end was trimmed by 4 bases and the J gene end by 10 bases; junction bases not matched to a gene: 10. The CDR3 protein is CASSAYSRGQSPLHF. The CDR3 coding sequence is TGTGCCAGCAGTGCGTATTCTAGGGGGCAGTCACCCCTCCACTTT. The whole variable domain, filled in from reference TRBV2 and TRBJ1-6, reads EPEVTQTPSHQVTQMGQEVILRCVPISNHLYFYWYRQILGQKVEFLVSFYNNEISEKSEIFDDQFSVERPDGSNFTLKIRSTKLEDSAMYFCASSAYSRGQSPLHFGNGTRLTVT.

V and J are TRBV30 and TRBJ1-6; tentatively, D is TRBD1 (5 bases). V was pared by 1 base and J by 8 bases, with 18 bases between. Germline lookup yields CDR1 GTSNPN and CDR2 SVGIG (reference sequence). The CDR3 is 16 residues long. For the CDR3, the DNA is TGTGCCTGGAGTGGTCCAGGGAATGTGCGGGATTCACCCCTCCACTTT. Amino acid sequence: CAWSGPGNVRDSPLHF. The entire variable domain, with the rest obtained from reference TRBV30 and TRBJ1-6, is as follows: SQTIHQWPATLVQPVGSPLSLECTVEGTSNPNLYWYRQAAGRGLQLLFYSVGIGQISSEVPQNLSASRPQDRQFILSSKKLLLSDSGFYLCAWSGPGNVRDSPLHFGNGTRLTVT.

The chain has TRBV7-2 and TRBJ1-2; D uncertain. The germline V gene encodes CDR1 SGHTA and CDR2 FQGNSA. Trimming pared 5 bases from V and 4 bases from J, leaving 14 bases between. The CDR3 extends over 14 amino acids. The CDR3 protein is CASSRQESIYGYTF. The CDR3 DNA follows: TGTGCCAGCAGCCGGCAAGAGTCTATCTATGGCTACACCTTC.

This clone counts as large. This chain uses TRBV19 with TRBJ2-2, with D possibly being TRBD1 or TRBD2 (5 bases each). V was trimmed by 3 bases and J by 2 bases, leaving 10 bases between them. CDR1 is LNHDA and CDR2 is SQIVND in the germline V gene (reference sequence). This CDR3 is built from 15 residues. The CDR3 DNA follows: TGTGCCAGTAGTATGGGGACGGGAAACACCGGGGAGCTGTTTTTT. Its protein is CASSMGTGNTGELFF. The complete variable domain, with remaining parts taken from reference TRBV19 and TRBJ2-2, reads DGGITQSPKYLFRKEGQNVTLSCEQNLNHDAMYWYRQDPGQGLRLIYYSQIVNDFQKGDIAEGYSVSREKKESFPLTVTSAQKNPTAFYLCASSMGTGNTGELFFGEGSRLTVL.

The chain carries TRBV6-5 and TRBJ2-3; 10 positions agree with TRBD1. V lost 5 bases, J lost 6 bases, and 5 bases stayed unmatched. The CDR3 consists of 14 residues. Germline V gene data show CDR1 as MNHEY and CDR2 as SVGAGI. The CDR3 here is CASSQMGQGDTQYF. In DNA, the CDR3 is TGTGCCAGCAGTCAAATGGGACAGGGGGATACGCAGTATTTT.

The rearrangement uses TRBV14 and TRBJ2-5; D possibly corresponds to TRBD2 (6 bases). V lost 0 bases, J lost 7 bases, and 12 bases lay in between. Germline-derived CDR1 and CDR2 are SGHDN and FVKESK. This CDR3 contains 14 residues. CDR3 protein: CASSQETRGLTQYF. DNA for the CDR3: TGTGCCAGCAGCCAAGAGACTCGGGGGTTGACCCAGTACTTC.

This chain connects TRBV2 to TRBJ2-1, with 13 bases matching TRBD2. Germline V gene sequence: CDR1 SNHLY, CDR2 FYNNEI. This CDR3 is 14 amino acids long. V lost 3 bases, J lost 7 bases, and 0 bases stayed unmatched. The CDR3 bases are TGTGCCAGCAGTGAGGGACTAGCGGGAAATGAGCAGTTCTTC. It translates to CASSEGLAGNEQFF. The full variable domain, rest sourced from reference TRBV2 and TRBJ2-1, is EPEVTQTPSHQVTQMGQEVILRCVPISNHLYFYWYRQILGQKVEFLVSFYNNEISEKSEIFDDQFSVERPDGSNFTLKIRSTKLEDSAMYFCASSEGLAGNEQFFGPGTRLTVL.

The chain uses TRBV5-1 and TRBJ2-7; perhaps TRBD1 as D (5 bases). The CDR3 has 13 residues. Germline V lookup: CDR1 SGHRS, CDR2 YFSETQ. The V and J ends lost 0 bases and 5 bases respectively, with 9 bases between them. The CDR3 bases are TGCGCCAGCAGCTTGGGACAGACCGACGAGCAGTACTTC. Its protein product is CASSLGQTDEQYF. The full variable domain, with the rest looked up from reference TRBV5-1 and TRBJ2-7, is KAGVTQTPRYLIKTRGQQVTLSCSPISGHRSVSWYQQTPGQGLQFLFEYFSETQRNKGNFPGRFSGRQFSNSRSEMNVSTLELGDSALYLCASSLGQTDEQYFGPGTRLTVT.

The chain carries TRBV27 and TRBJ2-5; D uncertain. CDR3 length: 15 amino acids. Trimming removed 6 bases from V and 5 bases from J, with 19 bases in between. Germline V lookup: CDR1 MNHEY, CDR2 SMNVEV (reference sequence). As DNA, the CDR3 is TGTGCCAGCAGCCCTAGTCCGGCAATTCACGAGACCCAGTACTTC. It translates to CASSPSPAIHETQYF.

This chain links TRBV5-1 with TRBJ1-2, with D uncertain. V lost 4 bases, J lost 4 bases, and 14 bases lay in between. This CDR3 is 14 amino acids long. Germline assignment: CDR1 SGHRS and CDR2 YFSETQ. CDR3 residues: CASSQRTDGYGYTF. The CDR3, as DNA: TGCGCCAGCAGCCAACGGACTGACGGCTATGGCTACACCTTC. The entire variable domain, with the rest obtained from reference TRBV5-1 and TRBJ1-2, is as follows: KAGVTQTPRYLIKTRGQQVTLSCSPISGHRSVSWYQQTPGQGLQFLFEYFSETQRNKGNFPGRFSGRQFSNSRSEMNVSTLELGDSALYLCASSQRTDGYGYTFGSGTRLTVV.

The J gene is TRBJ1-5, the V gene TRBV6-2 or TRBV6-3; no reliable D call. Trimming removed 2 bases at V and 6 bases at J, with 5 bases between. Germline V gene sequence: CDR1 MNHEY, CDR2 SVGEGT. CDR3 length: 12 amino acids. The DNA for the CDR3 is TGTGCCAGCAGTTACAGGCTTCAGCCCCAGCATTTT. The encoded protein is CASSYRLQPQHF.

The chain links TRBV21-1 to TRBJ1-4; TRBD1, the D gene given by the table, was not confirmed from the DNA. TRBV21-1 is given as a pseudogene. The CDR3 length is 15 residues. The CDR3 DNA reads TGTGCCAGCAGCAAGGGGACAGGCCTTAATGAAAAACTGTTTTTT. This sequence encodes CASSKGTGLNEKLFF.

CDR3 nucleotide sequence: TGTGCCAGCAGCTTAGAGCCCGGACTATCCAACGAGCAGTACTTC. Encoded protein: CASSLEPGLSNEQYF. This chain links TRBV11-2 with TRBJ2-7, with a weak D call TRBD2 (6 bases). CDR1 and CDR2 from the germline V gene are SGHAT and FQNNGV. V was cut by 0 bases and J by 5 bases, with 14 bases left in between. The CDR3 sequence is 15 residues long.

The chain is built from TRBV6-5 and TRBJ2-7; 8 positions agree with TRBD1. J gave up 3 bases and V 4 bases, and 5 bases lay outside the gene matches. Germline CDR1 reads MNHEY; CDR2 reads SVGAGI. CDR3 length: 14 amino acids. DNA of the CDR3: TGTGCCAGCAGTTCCCAGGGGGCCGTCTACGAGCAGTACTTC. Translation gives CASSSQGAVYEQYF.

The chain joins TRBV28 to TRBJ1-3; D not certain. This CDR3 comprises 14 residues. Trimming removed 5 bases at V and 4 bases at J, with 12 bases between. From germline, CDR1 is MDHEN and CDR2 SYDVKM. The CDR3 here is CASSPRSSGNTIYF. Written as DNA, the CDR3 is TGTGCCAGCAGTCCTCGATCAAGCGGAAACACCATATATTTT.

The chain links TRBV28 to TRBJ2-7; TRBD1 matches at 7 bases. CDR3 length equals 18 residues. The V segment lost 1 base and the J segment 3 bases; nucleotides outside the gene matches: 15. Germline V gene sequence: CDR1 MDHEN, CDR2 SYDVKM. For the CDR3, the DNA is TGTGCCAGCAGTTTATTCAATGTAAGGGGGCGTATATTCTACGAGCAGTACTTC. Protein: CASSLFNVRGRIFYEQYF.

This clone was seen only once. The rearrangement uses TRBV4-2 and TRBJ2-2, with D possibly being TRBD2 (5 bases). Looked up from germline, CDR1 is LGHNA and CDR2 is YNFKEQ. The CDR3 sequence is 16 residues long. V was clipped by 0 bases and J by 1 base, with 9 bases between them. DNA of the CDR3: TGTGCCAGCAGCCAAGATTCAGGAGGGAACACCGGGGAGCTGTTTTTT. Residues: CASSQDSGGNTGELFF.

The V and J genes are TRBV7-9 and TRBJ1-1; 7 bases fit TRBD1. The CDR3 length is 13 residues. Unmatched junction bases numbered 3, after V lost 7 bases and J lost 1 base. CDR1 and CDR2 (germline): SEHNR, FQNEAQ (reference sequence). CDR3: CASNRQGNTEAFF. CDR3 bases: TGTGCCAGCAACCGACAGGGGAACACTGAAGCTTTCTTT.

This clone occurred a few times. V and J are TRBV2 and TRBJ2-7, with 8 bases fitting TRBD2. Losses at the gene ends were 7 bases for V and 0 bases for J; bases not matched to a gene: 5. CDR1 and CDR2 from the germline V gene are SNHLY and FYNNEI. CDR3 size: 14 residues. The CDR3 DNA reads TGTGCCAGCAACGGGGGGGCCCTCTCCTACGAGCAGTACTTC. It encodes CASNGGALSYEQYF. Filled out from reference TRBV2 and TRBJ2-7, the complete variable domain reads EPEVTQTPSHQVTQMGQEVILRCVPISNHLYFYWYRQILGQKVEFLVSFYNNEISEKSEIFDDQFSVERPDGSNFTLKIRSTKLEDSAMYFCASNGGALSYEQYFGPGTRLTVT.

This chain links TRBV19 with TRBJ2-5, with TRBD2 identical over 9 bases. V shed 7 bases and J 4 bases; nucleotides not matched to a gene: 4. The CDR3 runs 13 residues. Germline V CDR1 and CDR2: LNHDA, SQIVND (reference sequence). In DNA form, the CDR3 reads TGTGCCAGTAACCCTAGCGGGACAGAGACCCAGTACTTC. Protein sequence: CASNPSGTETQYF.